This TCR beta chain is drawn from a study of long-term antiretroviral therapy in people with HIV. The study's findings and limits: Post-treatment diversity went higher with ART but stayed below transplant donor controls.

Run at survey level, the immunoSEQ assay was version v3.0. Clones were read by immunoSEQ multiplex PCR, and TCRdb kept only the in-frame ones, dropping some. The sample shows some 15,000 clones, 76% of them seen only once. On this clone: What it recognizes is unknown.

The V gene lost 5 bases and the J gene lost 6 bases, with 18 bases spanning the gap. CDR1 is MNHEY, CDR2 SMNVEV, per germline (reference sequence). The CDR3 has 15 amino acids. Sequences were derived from unsorted PBMCs, sampled 3.1 years after starting antiretroviral therapy. This clonotype was sampled from a man aged 40-49 years with HIV. J is TRBJ2-3 and V is TRBV27; D is possibly TRBD2 (6 bases). The CDR3 DNA reads TGTGCCAGCAGTCCCCATGGACTACCGCCGGATACGCAGTATTTT. Translation: CASSPHGLPPDTQYF.